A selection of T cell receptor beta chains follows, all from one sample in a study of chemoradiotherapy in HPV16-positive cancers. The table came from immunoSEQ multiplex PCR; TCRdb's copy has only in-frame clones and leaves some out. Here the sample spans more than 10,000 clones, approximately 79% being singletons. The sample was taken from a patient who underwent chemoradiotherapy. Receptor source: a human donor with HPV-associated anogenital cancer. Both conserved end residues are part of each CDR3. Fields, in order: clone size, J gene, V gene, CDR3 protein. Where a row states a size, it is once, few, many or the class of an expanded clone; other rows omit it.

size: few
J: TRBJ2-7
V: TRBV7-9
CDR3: CASSDRDRGFDEQYF

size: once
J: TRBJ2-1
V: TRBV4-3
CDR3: CASSQVTGGDEQFF

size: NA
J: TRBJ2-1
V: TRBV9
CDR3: CASSVGGDSDEQFF

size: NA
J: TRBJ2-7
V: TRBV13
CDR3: CASRRLAGTYEQYF

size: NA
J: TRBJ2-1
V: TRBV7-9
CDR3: CASSPKRRWGNEQFF

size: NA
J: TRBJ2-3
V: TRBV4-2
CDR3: CASSQDLSLRVSSDTQYF

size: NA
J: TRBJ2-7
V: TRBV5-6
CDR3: CASSLAGVAYEQYF

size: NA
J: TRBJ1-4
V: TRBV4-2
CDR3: CASSQDGHPNEKLFF

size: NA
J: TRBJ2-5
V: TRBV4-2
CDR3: CASSQDPGNGPETQYF

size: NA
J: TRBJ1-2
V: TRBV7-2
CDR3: CASSLGQGYGYTF

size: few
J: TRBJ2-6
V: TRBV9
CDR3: CASSAGWAGANVLTF

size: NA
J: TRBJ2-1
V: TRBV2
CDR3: CGMGKTLRNEQFF

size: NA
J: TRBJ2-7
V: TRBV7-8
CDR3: CASSFDRGSPYEQYF

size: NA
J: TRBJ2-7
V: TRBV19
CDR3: CASSKGQGQYYEQYF

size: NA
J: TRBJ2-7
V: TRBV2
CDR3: CASSPRGSSYEQYF

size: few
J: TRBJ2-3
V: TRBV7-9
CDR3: CASSAQLSGGTDTQYF

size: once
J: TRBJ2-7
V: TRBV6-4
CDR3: CASRAPGRREDEQYF

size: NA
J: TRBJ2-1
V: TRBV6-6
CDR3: CASSYSSPFYNEQFF

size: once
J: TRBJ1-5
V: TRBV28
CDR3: CASSFGVYSNQPQHF

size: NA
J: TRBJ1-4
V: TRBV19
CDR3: CASTRTRVRGEKLFF

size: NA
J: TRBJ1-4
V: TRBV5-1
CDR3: CASSTEQGNEKLFF

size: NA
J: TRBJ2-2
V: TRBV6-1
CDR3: CASSEKGTSPTTGELFF

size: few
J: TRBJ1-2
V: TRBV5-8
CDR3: CASSGTGESYGYTF

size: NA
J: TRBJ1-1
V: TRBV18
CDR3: CASSPGTDEAFF

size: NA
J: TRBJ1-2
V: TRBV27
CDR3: CASKRFDYGHTF

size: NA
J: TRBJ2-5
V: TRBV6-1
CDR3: CASSDFGSETQYF

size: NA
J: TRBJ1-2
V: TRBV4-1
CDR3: CASSQIGTVFYGYTF

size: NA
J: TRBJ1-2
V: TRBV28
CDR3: CASTPTGGISGYTF